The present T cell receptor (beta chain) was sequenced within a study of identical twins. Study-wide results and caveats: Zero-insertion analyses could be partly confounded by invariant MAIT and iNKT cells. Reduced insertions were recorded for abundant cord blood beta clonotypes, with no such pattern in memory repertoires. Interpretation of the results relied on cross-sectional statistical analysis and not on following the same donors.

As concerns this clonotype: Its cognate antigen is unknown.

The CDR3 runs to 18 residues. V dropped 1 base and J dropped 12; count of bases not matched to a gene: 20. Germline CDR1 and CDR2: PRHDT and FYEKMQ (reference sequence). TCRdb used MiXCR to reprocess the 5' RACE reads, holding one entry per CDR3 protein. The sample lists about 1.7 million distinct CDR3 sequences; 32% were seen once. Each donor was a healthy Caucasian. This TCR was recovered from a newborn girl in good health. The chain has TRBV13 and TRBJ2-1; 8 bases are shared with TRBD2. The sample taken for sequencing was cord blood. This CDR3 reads CASSLVLVNTGTRGGQFF. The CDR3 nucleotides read TGTGCCAGCAGCTTAGTCCTGGTTAACACCGGGACTAGGGGCGGGCAGTTCTTC.